The next 2 T cell receptor beta chains were all read from a single sample in a study of T cells in Graves' hyperthyroidism and ophthalmopathy. TCR beta CDR3 region amplification was performed from RNA transcripts. HTBI primers were the set used in a first-round RT-PCR of the TCR CDR3. TCRdb independently ran MiXCR on the multiplex PCR reads; one entry per CDR3 protein. Of almost 350,000 distinct CDR3 sequences in the sample, roughly 20% are singletons; the top ten hold 15% to 18%. The sequenced material came from blood. Receptors were obtained from a woman between 40 and 55 years old with Graves' ophthalmopathy.

This clonotype was counted ten times or more. The chain is built from TRBV5-1 and TRBJ2-2; tentatively, D is TRBD2 (6 bases). The CDR3 consists of 12 residues. Trimming removed 5 bases from V and 5 bases from J, with 7 bases in between. CDR1 is SGHRS and CDR2 is YFSETQ in the germline V gene. The CDR3 sequence: CASSRETGELFF. The CDR3 DNA sequence: TGCGCCAGCAGTCGGGAGACCGGGGAGCTGTTTTTT.

This clonotype appeared many times. The chain couples TRBV19 to TRBJ2-2, with D uncertain. The CDR3 runs to 14 residues. The V gene's germline CDR1 is LNHDA and CDR2 SQIVND (reference sequence). Trimming stripped 5 bases from V and 2 bases from J, with 9 bases between. CDR3 protein: CASSVTRNTGELFF. For the CDR3, the DNA is TGTGCCAGTAGTGTTACAAGAAACACCGGGGAGCTGTTTTTT.